Sequencing of this T cell receptor (beta chain) was carried out in a study of blood T cell repertoires in COVID-19. This clone was observed a few times. As originally analysed: Reference gene primer amplification gave nucleated cell count estimates. Clones were read by immunoSEQ multiplex PCR, and TCRdb kept only the in-frame ones, dropping some. The V and J calls and clone size were taken over from that table, and D and trimming were inferred from the DNA. The sample carries 160,000 or so clones, about 83% recorded once. The CDR3 runs 14 residues. CDR1 and CDR2 (germline): MNHNY, SVGAGI (reference sequence). The ends lost 5 bases at V and 7 bases at J; junction bases unmatched: 5.

The receptor was derived from a man in his 70s who had recovered from COVID-19. Specimen: peripheral blood. The genes are TRBV6-6 and TRBJ1-6, with 7 bases fitting TRBD1. CDR3: CASSHTGVNSPLHF. The CDR3 DNA is TGTGCCAGCAGTCACACAGGGGTAAATTCACCCCTCCACTTT.